This TCR beta chain was identified during a study of T cell clonality in common variable immunodeficiency. Study-level points and caveats: TCRbeta clonality was increased in CVID versus healthy controls. T cell subpopulation sequencing would be needed to explain CVID clonality. Reportedly, TCR beta sequences from common variable immunodeficiency showed fewer deletions and N-nucleotide insertions.

This clone was counted only a few times. Its antigen is undetermined. The read ends 3 residues shy of where the CDR3 ends; the end is completed using the germline J gene. Data came from immunoSEQ multiplex PCR; TCRdb stores just in-frame clones and leaves some out. Recorded here are around 32,000 clones, none singletons. Diagnosis required reduced IgG, IgA and/or IgM with specific antibody deficiency. The CDR3 covers 12 residues. Per germline, CDR1 DFQATT and CDR2 SNEGSKA (reference sequence). V was clipped by 6 bases and J by 5 bases, with 11 bases between them. This rearrangement joins TRBV20-1 to TRBJ2-1; no reliable D call. The receptor's source is a human donor with common variable immunodeficiency. Material for sequencing was peripheral blood mononuclear cells. The CDR3 sequence is CSAPKKNNEQFF. CDR3 DNA, as far as it was read: TGCAGTGCCCCAAAAAAAAACAATGAG.